A single sample is the source of the 24 T cell receptor beta chains below, sequenced in a study of blood T cells in healthy people across ages. Using a J-beta primer mix together with a sample-barcoded 5' primer, a second PCR was run for roughly 6 to 11 cycles. TCRdb re-called the 5' RACE reads with MiXCR, one entry per CDR3 protein. Seen here are approximately 360,000 distinct CDR3 sequences, 45% to 65% observed once, and the top ten hold 51%. Sequenced: blood. The receptor set was obtained from a man aged 55-75 years in good health.

The V call is TRBV6-6, the J call TRBJ1-2, with no clear D. The V and J ends lost 4 bases and 8 bases respectively, with 11 bases between them. There are 12 residues in the CDR3. Germline-derived CDR1 and CDR2 are MNHNY and SVGAGI (reference sequence). The CDR3 region has the DNA TGTGCCAGCAGTTCAGGAGGGTGGGGCTACACCTTC. As protein: CASSSGGWGYTF.

Only a few counts were recorded for this clonotype. The chain has TRBV5-1 and TRBJ2-3, with TRBD2 matching over 8 bases. Germline assignment: CDR1 SGHRS and CDR2 YFSETQ. With 3 bases clipped from V and 6 bases from J, the junction kept 9 bases outside the gene matches. The length of the CDR3 is 15 residues. This CDR3 is CASSSRRGGDDTQYF. CDR3 sequence (DNA): TGCGCCAGCAGCTCCCGACGGGGGGGCGATGATACGCAGTATTTT.

This clonotype was found many times. The chain has TRBV5-1 and TRBJ2-5; TRBD2 might be the D (5 bases). This CDR3 has 14 residues. V was trimmed by 4 bases and J by 3 bases, leaving 13 bases between them. Germline CDR1 reads SGHRS; CDR2 reads YFSETQ. CDR3 sequence reads: CASSLGRAEETQYF. The CDR3 bases are TGCGCCAGCAGCCTTGGGAGAGCCGAAGAGACCCAGTACTTC.

The V gene is TRBV5-1, the J gene TRBJ1-2, with D unresolved. Per the germline V gene, CDR1 is SGHRS and CDR2 is YFSETQ. This CDR3 contains 14 residues. Trimming pared 0 bases from V and 1 base from J, leaving 7 bases between. In nucleotides, the CDR3 is TGCGCCAGCAGCTTGGTAGATTTTAACTATGGCTACACCTTC. Protein product: CASSLVDFNYGYTF.

This chain's CDR3 is CAGGQNNHEQYF. The CDR3 nucleotides read TGTGCCGGTGGACAGAACAACCACGAGCAGTACTTC. This chain uses TRBV30 with TRBJ2-4; TRBD1 might be the D (6 bases). The J call may be wrong; the DNA end is better matched by TRBJ2-7. Germline V gene sequence: CDR1 GTSNPN, CDR2 SVGIG (reference sequence). There are 12 residues in the CDR3.

The genes are TRBV20-1 and TRBJ2-3; 8 bases are shared with TRBD2. The CDR3 covers 15 residues. V was pared by 3 bases and J by 3 bases, with 8 bases of the junction left unmatched. From germline, CDR1 is DFQATT and CDR2 SNEGSKA (reference sequence). CDR3 bases: TGCAGTGCTAGCGGGGGGGTTTCTCGGACAGATACGCAGTATTTT. Translation gives CSASGGVSRTDTQYF.

As regards this clonotype: Being one base from a much bigger clone, this may be a read error. The chain uses TRBV7-2 and TRBJ2-7; D unresolved. Germline V gene data show CDR1 as SGHTA and CDR2 as FQGNSA. The CDR3 is 12 amino acids. CDR3 bases: TGTGCCGGCAGCATAACCACCTACGAGCAGTACTTC. Translated: CAGSITTYEQYF.

This clonotype came up a few times. The rearrangement uses TRBV2 and TRBJ1-2; 9 nucleotides align to TRBD1. There are 12 residues in the CDR3. In germline, CDR1 is SNHLY, CDR2 FYNNEI. After removal of 11 bases from V and 6 bases from J, the junction contained 7 bases not matched to a gene. The CDR3 protein is CALPGTGNGYTF. The DNA for the CDR3 is TGTGCCTTACCTGGGACAGGGAATGGCTACACCTTC.

This clonotype was seen once. The rearrangement uses TRBV30 and TRBJ1-6; possibly TRBD1 for D (5 bases). The germline gives CDR1 GTSNPN, CDR2 SVGIG (reference sequence). CDR3 size: 14 residues. V dropped 3 bases and J dropped 6 bases, with 12 bases sitting between them. Here the CDR3 reads CAWSPGTPNSPLHF. The DNA of the CDR3 is TGTGCCTGGAGCCCCGGGACGCCTAATTCACCCCTCCACTTT.

The V call is TRBV5-5, the J call TRBJ2-5, with D unresolved. V lost 0 bases to trimming and J lost 5 bases, with 11 bases between them. The CDR3 spans 14 residues. Germline V gene data show CDR1 as SGHKS and CDR2 as YYEKEE (reference sequence). This chain's CDR3 is CASSLGGLPETQYF. The CDR3 DNA is TGTGCCAGCAGCTTGGGGGGTCTCCCGGAGACCCAGTACTTC. Together with reference TRBV5-5 and TRBJ2-5, the CDR3 gives the full variable domain: DAGVTQSPTHLIKTRGQQVTLRCSPISGHKSVSWYQQVLGQGPQFIFQYYEKEERGRGNFPDRFSARQFPNYSSELNVNALLLGDSALYLCASSLGGLPETQYFGPGTRLLVL.

V and J are TRBV29-1 and TRBJ1-2, with 8 bases matching TRBD1. Unmatched junction bases numbered 3, after V lost 5 bases and J lost 4 bases. This CDR3 is built from 12 residues. Germline values: CDR1 SQVTM, CDR2 ANQGSEA. The CDR3 here is CSVTGQGYGYTF. In DNA form, the CDR3 reads TGCAGCGTTACAGGACAGGGCTATGGCTACACCTTC.

This CDR3 reads CAWSQNLWTSEQYF. In DNA form, the CDR3 reads TGTGCCTGGAGCCAAAACCTTTGGACGTCTGAGCAGTACTTC. The rearrangement joins TRBV30 to TRBJ2-7; D is ambiguous. CDR1 and CDR2 (germline): GTSNPN, SVGIG (reference sequence). The CDR3 totals 14 residues. V dropped 3 bases and J dropped 7 bases, with 19 bases sitting between them.

The chain recombines TRBV5-1 with TRBJ2-2; 8 positions match TRBD2. Germline lookup yields CDR1 SGHRS and CDR2 YFSETQ. The CDR3 length is 16 residues. V was clipped by 0 bases and J by 3 bases; unmatched bases: 4. As DNA, the CDR3 is TGCGCCAGCAGCTTGGGGAGCGGGGGACACACCGGGGAGCTGTTTTTT. Amino acids: CASSLGSGGHTGELFF.

This chain connects TRBV20-1 to TRBJ1-5; D is uncertain. V lost 3 bases to trimming and J lost 0 bases, with 9 bases between them. Germline V gene sequence: CDR1 DFQATT, CDR2 SNEGSKA (reference sequence). The CDR3 is 14 residues long. The CDR3: CSASEGSSNQPQHF. In nucleotides, the CDR3 is TGCAGTGCTAGTGAGGGATCTAGCAATCAGCCCCAGCATTTT.

This clonotype was detected a few times. The chain combines TRBV20-1 with TRBJ2-7; D might be TRBD1 (7 bases). V lost 6 bases to trimming and J lost 4 bases, with 19 bases between them. CDR3 length: 14 amino acids. Germline CDR1 DFQATT, CDR2 SNEGSKA (reference sequence). The CDR3 DNA reads TGCAGTGCCAGGGGGGACCCTCCGAGATACGAGCAGTACTTC. Its protein product is CSARGDPPRYEQYF.

This clonotype occurred a few times. The V and J genes are TRBV7-2 and TRBJ2-1; 9 nucleotides line up with TRBD1. The germline CDR1 and CDR2 sequences are SGHTA and FQGNSA. This CDR3 comprises 14 residues. The V and J ends lost 6 bases and 4 bases, in that order; junction bases with no gene match: 4. CDR3 coding DNA: TGTGCCAGCAGGCGGGACAGGGCGTACAATGAGCAGTTCTTC. Amino acids: CASRRDRAYNEQFF.

V and J are TRBV30 and TRBJ2-1; no reliable D call. Between the trimmed V and J ends, which lost 0 bases and 5 bases, there was a span of 11 bases. Germline CDR1 reads GTSNPN; CDR2 reads SVGIG (reference sequence). CDR3 length: 14 residues. In DNA, the CDR3 is TGTGCCTGGAGTGTACTACCCGTTGACAATGAGCAGTTCTTC. Amino acids: CAWSVLPVDNEQFF.

V gene TRBV5-1 combines with J gene TRBJ1-1; D gene uncertain. V dropped 0 bases and J dropped 0 bases, with 6 bases sitting between them. This CDR3 is built from 14 residues. CDR1 SGHRS and CDR2 YFSETQ come from the germline V gene. The CDR3 coding sequence is TGCGCCAGCAGCTTGGGGGTCCTGAACACTGAAGCTTTCTTT. This codes for CASSLGVLNTEAFF.

This clonotype was counted once. The chain is built from TRBV28 and TRBJ2-5; no reliable D call. Trimming removed 5 bases at V and 5 bases at J, with 15 bases between. This CDR3 region has 14 residues. CDR1 is MDHEN, CDR2 SYDVKM, per germline. This chain's CDR3 is CASSLVSFRETQYF. The CDR3 DNA is TGTGCCAGCAGTCTGGTCTCCTTCAGGGAGACCCAGTACTTC.

This clonotype was seen more than once but under ten times. The rearrangement links TRBV12-3 or TRBV12-4 to TRBJ2-3, with D possibly being TRBD2 (5 bases). V lost 5 bases to trimming and J lost 1 base, with 10 bases between them. CDR3 length: 14 amino acids. The CDR3 region is CASSPDGGTDTQYF. DNA for the CDR3: TGTGCCAGCAGTCCGGACGGGGGCACAGATACGCAGTATTTT.

With respect to this clonotype: Relative to the germline gene, one junction end is altered; a read error may explain this. CDR3 loop: CSVEGGVEGSTDTQYF. For the CDR3, the DNA is TGCAGCGTTGAAGGGGGGGTTGAGGGCAGCACGGATACGCAGTATTTT. The chain has TRBV29-1 and TRBJ2-3; D is possibly TRBD2 (6 bases). Germline CDR1 and CDR2: SQVTM and ANQGSEA. The CDR3 has 16 residues.

This clonotype was observed once. The gene calls are TRBV2 and TRBJ2-3, with 9 nucleotides matching TRBD1. V lost 5 bases to trimming and J lost 6 bases; unmatched junction nucleotides: 9. The CDR3 loop spans 15 amino acids. CDR1 and CDR2 from the germline V gene are SNHLY and FYNNEI. CDR3 loop: CASSRAGTGLDTQYF. DNA for the CDR3: TGTGCCAGCAGTAGAGCCGGGACAGGGTTGGATACGCAGTATTTT.

The chain employs TRBV30 and TRBJ1-4, with D tentatively TRBD1 (6 bases). This CDR3 has 15 amino acids. The V and J ends lost 3 bases and 0 bases respectively, with 11 bases between them. Germline lookup yields CDR1 GTSNPN and CDR2 SVGIG (reference sequence). CDR3 protein: CAWRGRTATNEKLFF. CDR3 sequence (DNA): TGTGCCTGGAGAGGACGGACAGCAACTAATGAAAAACTGTTTTTT.

This clonotype has more than one count but fewer than ten. The DNA for the CDR3 is TGCGCCAGCAGCTCCCAGACAGGGGGGAACACTGAAGCTTTCTTT. Translating gives CASSSQTGGNTEAFF. This chain links TRBV5-1 with TRBJ1-1; 9 bases are a match to TRBD1. Germline V lookup: CDR1 SGHRS, CDR2 YFSETQ. The CDR3 spans 15 residues. The V segment lost 3 bases and the J segment 1 base; nucleotides outside the gene matches: 4.